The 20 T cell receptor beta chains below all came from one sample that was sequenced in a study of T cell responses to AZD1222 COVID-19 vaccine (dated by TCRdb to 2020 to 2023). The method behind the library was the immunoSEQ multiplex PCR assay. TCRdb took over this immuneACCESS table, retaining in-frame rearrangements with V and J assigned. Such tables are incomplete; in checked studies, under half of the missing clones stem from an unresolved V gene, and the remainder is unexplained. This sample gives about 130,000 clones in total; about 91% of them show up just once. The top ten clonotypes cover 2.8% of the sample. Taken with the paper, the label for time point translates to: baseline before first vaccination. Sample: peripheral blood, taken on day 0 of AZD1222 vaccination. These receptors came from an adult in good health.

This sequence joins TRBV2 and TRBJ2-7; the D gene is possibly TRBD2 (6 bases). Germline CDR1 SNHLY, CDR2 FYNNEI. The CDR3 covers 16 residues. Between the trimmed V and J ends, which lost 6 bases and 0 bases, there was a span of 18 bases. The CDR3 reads CASSGNPSDRSYEQYF. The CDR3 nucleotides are TGTGCCAGCAGCGGGAATCCTAGCGACCGCTCCTACGAGCAGTACTTC. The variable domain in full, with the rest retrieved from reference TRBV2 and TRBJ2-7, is EPEVTQTPSHQVTQMGQEVILRCVPISNHLYFYWYRQILGQKVEFLVSFYNNEISEKSEIFDDQFSVERPDGSNFTLKIRSTKLEDSAMYFCASSGNPSDRSYEQYFGPGTRLTVT.

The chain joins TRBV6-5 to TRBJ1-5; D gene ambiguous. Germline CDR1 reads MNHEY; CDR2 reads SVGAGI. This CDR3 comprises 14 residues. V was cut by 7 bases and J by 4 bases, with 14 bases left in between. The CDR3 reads CASMLRIGNQPQHF. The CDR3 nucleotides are TGTGCCAGCATGCTAAGGATCGGGAATCAGCCCCAGCATTTT.

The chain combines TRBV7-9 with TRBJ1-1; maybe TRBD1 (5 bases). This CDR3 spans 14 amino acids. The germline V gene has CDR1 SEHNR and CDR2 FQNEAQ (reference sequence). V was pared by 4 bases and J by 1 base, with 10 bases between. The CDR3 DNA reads TGTGCCAGCAGCTCCCCCGACAGGAACACTGAAGCTTTCTTT. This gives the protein CASSSPDRNTEAFF.

The CDR3 DNA reads as TGTGCCATCAGTGAGGCGTCCGGGTTGGGCGAGCAGTACTTC. Protein product: CAISEASGLGEQYF. The chain joins TRBV10-3 to TRBJ2-7; D gene unclear. Trimming stripped 2 bases from V and 6 bases from J, with 14 bases between. The CDR3 has 14 residues. Germline V gene data show CDR1 as ENHRY and CDR2 as SYGVKD.

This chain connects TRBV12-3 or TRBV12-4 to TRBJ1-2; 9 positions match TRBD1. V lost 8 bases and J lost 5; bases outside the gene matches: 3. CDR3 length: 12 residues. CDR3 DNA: TGTGCCAGCTACAGGGGGCGATATGGCTACACCTTC. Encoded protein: CASYRGRYGYTF.

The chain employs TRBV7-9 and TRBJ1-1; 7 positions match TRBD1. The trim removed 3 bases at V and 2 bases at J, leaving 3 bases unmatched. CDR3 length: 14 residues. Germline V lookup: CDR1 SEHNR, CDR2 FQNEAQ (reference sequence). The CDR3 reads CASSFRDSNTEAFF. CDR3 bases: TGTGCCAGCAGCTTTCGGGACAGCAACACTGAAGCTTTCTTT. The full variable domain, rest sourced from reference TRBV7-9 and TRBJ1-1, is DTGVSQNPRHKITKRGQNVTFRCDPISEHNRLYWYRQTLGQGPEFLTYFQNEAQLEKSRLLSDRFSAERPKGSFSTLEIQRTEQGDSAMYLCASSFRDSNTEAFFGQGTRLTVV.

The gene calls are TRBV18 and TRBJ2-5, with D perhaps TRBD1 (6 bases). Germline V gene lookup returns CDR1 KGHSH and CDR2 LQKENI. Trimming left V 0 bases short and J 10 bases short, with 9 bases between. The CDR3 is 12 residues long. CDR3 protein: CASSPPQGSQYF. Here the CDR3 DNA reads TGTGCCAGCTCACCACCACAGGGAAGCCAGTACTTC. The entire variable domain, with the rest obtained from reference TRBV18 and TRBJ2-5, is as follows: NAGVMQNPRHLVRRRGQEARLRCSPMKGHSHVYWYRQLPEEGLKFMVYLQKENIIDESGMPKERFSAEFPKEGPSILRIQQVVRGDSAAYFCASSPPQGSQYFGPGTRLLVL.

CDR3 residues: CASSIDLHIGNTIYF. The DNA of the CDR3 is TGTGCCAGTAGTATAGATCTCCACATCGGAAACACCATATATTTT. This rearrangement joins TRBV19 to TRBJ1-3; no clear D gene. Germline loops: CDR1 LNHDA, CDR2 SQIVND (reference sequence). Trimming cost V 0 bases and J 4 bases, with 10 bases left between them. This CDR3 is 15 amino acids long.

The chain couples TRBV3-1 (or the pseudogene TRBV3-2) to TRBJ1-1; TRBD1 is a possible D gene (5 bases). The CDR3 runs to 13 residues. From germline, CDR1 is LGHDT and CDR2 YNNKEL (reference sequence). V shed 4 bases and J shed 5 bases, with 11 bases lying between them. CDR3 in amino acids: CASSPGTATEAFF. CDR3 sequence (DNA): TGTGCCAGCAGCCCCGGGACCGCAACTGAAGCTTTCTTT.

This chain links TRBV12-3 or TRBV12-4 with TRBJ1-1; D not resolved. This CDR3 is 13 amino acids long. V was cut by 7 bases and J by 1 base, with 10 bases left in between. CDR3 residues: CASTTTANTEAFF. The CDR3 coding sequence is TGTGCCAGCACCACGACGGCGAACACTGAAGCTTTCTTT.

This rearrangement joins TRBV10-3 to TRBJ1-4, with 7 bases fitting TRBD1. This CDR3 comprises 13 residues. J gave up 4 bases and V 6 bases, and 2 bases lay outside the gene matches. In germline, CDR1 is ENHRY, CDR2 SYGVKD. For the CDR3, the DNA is TGTGCCATCAGGGGACAGAATAATGAAAAACTGTTTTTT. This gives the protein CAIRGQNNEKLFF.

CDR3 in DNA: TGTGCCACCAGCTCAACGGGACTAGGGGGCTACAATGAGCAGTTCTTC. Protein product: CATSSTGLGGYNEQFF. The chain is built from TRBV15 and TRBJ2-1; 8 bases line up with TRBD2. Germline CDR1 is LNHNV and CDR2 is YYDKDF (reference sequence). V trimming: 5 bases; J trimming: 3 bases; junction bases outside the gene matches: 9. The CDR3 extends over 16 amino acids.

Written as DNA, the CDR3 is TGTGCCAGCAGCTCTACGGGGAGCTCCTACAATGAGCAGTTCTTC. Translated: CASSSTGSSYNEQFF. This chain links TRBV7-6 with TRBJ2-1; the D gene is possibly TRBD2 (5 bases). The V gene's germline CDR1 is SGHVS and CDR2 FNYEAQ. V was clipped by 4 bases and J by 0 bases, with 10 bases between them. The CDR3 consists of 15 residues.

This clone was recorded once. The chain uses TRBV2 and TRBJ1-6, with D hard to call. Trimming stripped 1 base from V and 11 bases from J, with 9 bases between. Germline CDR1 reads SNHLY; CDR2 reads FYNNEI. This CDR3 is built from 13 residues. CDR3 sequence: CASSEGNPTPLHF. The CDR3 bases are TGTGCCAGCAGTGAAGGCAACCCAACACCCCTCCACTTT.

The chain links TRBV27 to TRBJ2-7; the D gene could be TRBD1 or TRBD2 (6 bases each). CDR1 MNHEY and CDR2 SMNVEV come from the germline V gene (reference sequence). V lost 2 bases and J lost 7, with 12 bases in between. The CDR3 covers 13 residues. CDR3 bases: TGTGCCAGCAGTTTAGGGGGGCTGGGGGAGCAGTACTTC. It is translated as CASSLGGLGEQYF.

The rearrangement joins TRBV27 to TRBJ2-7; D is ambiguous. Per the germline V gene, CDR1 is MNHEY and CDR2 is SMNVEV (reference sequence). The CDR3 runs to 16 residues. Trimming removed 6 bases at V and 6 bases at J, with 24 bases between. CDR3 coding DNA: TGTGCCAGCAGCTCAATTCCTCCTGGCGAAAGGCGCGAGCAGTACTTC. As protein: CASSSIPPGERREQYF.

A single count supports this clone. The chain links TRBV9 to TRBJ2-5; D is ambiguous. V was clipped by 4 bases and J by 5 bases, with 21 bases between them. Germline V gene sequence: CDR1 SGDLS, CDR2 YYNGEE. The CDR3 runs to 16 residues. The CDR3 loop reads CASSSPVGSPRETQYF. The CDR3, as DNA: TGTGCCAGCAGCTCCCCCGTGGGCAGCCCGCGGGAGACCCAGTACTTC.

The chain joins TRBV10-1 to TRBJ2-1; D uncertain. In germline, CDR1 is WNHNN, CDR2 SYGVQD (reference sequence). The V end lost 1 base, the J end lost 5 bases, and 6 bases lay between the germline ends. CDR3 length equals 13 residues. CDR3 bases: TGCGCCAGCAGTGAGTGGGTGGACAATGAGCAGTTCTTC. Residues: CASSEWVDNEQFF.

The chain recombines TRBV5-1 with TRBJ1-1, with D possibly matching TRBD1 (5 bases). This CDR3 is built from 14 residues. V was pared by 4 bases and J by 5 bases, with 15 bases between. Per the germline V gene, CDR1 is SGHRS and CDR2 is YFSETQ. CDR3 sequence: CASSGGLVQTEAFF. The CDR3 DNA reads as TGCGCCAGCAGCGGGGGACTTGTCCAAACTGAAGCTTTCTTT.

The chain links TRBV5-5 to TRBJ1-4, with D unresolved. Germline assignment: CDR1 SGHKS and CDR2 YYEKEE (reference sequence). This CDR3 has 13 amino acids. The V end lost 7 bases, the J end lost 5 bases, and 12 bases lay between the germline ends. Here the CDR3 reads CASSSGLNEKLFF. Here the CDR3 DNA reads TGTGCCAGCTCCTCGGGGTTAAATGAAAAACTGTTTTTT. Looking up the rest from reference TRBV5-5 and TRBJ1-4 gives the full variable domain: DAGVTQSPTHLIKTRGQQVTLRCSPISGHKSVSWYQQVLGQGPQFIFQYYEKEERGRGNFPDRFSARQFPNYSSELNVNALLLGDSALYLCASSSGLNEKLFFGSGTQLSVL.